This T cell receptor (beta chain) was captured by sequencing in a study of control samples from healthy donors and cancer patients. Here immunoSEQ multiplex PCR was the method, and the copy in TCRdb shows in-frame clones only, minus some. The table has about 220,000 clones, just under 95% seen once; the top ten hold about 1.6%. The V end was cut by 4 bases, the J end by 3 bases, with 11 bases between. CDR1 and CDR2 (germline): SGDLS, YYNGEE. This CDR3 comprises 15 residues. Sequenced sample: blood. The sequence was obtained from a man aged 50 to 60 in good health. The V call is TRBV9, the J call TRBJ1-6; the D gene is possibly TRBD1 (6 bases). The CDR3 nucleotides read TGTGCCAGCAGCCCCCGGGACAACTATAATTCACCCCTCCACTTT. It yields the protein CASSPRDNYNSPLHF.